One T cell receptor beta chain is described in this entry. The V end lost 3 bases, the J end lost 4 bases, and 13 bases lay between the germline ends. In germline, CDR1 is DFQATT, CDR2 SNEGSKA (reference sequence). The CDR3 loop spans 14 amino acids. This sample is part of a study of blood T cell repertoires in COVID-19. Looking at the study overall: Whether acute or convalescent, the COVID-19 samples came from the United States, Italy and Spain. PBMCs, B-cell-depleted T cells, or T cells were the source of the cDNA or gDNA that made up the material.

Per the authors' pipeline: Estimation of nucleated cell counts was performed using reference gene primer amplification. The table came from immunoSEQ multiplex PCR; TCRdb's copy has only in-frame clones and leaves some out. V and J calls and clone size are as listed in that table; D and trimming were resolved from the DNA. The table lists 180,000 or so clones, roughly 86% of them singletons. The TCR originated in a man aged 65 to 79 with acute or convalescent COVID-19. Material for sequencing was peripheral blood. V usage is TRBV20-1 and J usage is TRBJ2-1; D perhaps matches TRBD2 (6 bases). CDR3 nucleotide sequence: TGCAGTGCTAGTTTTAGCGGAGCGTACAATGAGCAGTTCTTC. It specifies CSASFSGAYNEQFF.